This T cell receptor (beta chain) originates from a study of cytomegalovirus exposure and HLA in healthy donors (dated by TCRdb to about 2017). In the study overall: According to an earlier analysis of a few hundred of the donors, about 190 million T cells yielded 100 million or so unique TCR beta sequences and about 280 Gb of sequence data. The T cell repertoires of 670 or so subjects were profiled by immunosequencing and related to cytomegalovirus serostatus. Rather than drawing on any new phenotypic data, the later analysis identified candidate immune exposures from TCR beta sequences and the way those sequences occurred across donors. Approximately 310 gigabases of sequencing data and around 80 million unique TCR sequences made up an early release that covered roughly 670 HLA-typed donors. Both class I and class II loci were covered by HLA typing, at four-digit resolution. Along with the approximately 700-subject first cohort, a separate validation cohort of around 110 different subjects was used. Typing coverage varied by locus: roughly 629-640 donors for A, B, C, DRB1 and DQB1; about 520 for DQA1; around 570 for DPA1; about 450 for DPB1. The study was designed to test whether signatures of past pathogen exposure could be identified by cataloging public T cell receptors. A later genetic analysis used genome-wide SNP genotypes for 398 of the 666 donors, treating that subset as a discovery cohort. Every repertoire in the discovery cohort had been generated on one and the same sequencing platform. To study patterns of TCR occurrence, a later analysis re-analyzed previously published TCR beta repertoires from just over 650 donors and added high-resolution HLA genotyping. Donor age, sex, ethnicity and CMV serostatus were compiled alongside the repertoire data. Among the approximately 400 genotyped donors, approximately 77% belonged to the genetic ancestry cluster associated with self-reported Caucasian donors. To predict cytomegalovirus infection status, the study brought together high-throughput TCR immunosequencing, statistical association of individual TCRs with disease status, and machine learning. To decide whether each TCR beta V gene segment behaved as functional or pseudogenic, an earlier analysis of some 570 of the donors relied on high-throughput TCR beta sequencing. Five DR-DQ haplotypes were treated as single units for association and clustering because of strong linkage in the cohort. Among 350 to 400 genotyped donors of the cohort, an average of approximately 240,000 unique TCR beta nucleotide sequences were sequenced per donor, roughly 18% of them non-productive. Study-wide findings and limitations: Several of the top co-occurrence clusters appeared to be linked to parvovirus B19, influenza, CMV and Epstein-Barr virus, according to a later analysis. Because HLA typing was missing for some donors at each locus, association tests included only the typed subset. Sequencing depth was assumed to be roughly uniform across donors in the presence/absence analyses, though that assumption may not hold. For the cohort, immune exposure information was limited to CMV serostatus. Compared with equally common non-associated chains, HLA-associated TCR beta chains in a later analysis were more clonally expanded and had lower generation probabilities. Linkage disequilibrium might explain the correlated functional status among segregating V segments, but an unknown experimental factor could not be ruled out. According to a later genetic analysis, donors in an Asian-associated ancestry cluster had fewer N-insertions in productive TCRs than the roughly 660-donor mean. A further reported finding was that TCR beta sequences accurately predicted the HLA-A and HLA-B alleles for most subjects in the first cohort. In vitro tests confirmed that three of the cytomegalovirus-associated TCR beta chains recognize cytomegalovirus antigens. According to a later analysis, most CMV-associated TCR beta chains appeared to be HLA-restricted, and the HLA associations seemed to be driven largely by CMV exposure. In this cohort, only TCR beta chains were sequenced, and detectable features were limited by the absence of alpha or paired-chain data. In the study, roughly 160 TCR beta chains were listed as associated with cytomegalovirus. Some IMGT-functional V segments, including TRBV6-2 and TRBV6-3, could not be distinguished by the 87-base-pair reads and were therefore excluded. Over 15 rarely observed V segments, including chromosome 9 orphons, were excluded from the earlier analysis of approximately 500 of the donors because counts were too low. Specific HLA alleles were associated with some 15,000 TCR beta sequences at a false discovery rate of 0.05 in a later analysis. When HLA alleles, especially DR and DQ, strongly co-occurred, TCR associations were difficult to assign to individual alleles. The authors suggested that the approach could potentially be generalized to other disease states and immunological phenotypes. Most TCR sequences were seen in very few donors, while some public TCRs were found in many individuals. In both the original and validation cohorts, the classifier was reported to diagnose cytomegalovirus status with high specificity and sensitivity. V-gene and J-gene trimming of TCR beta chains was associated with a missense DCLRE1C variant in a later genetic analysis, and the association was replicated in an independent cohort. The sequencing pipeline was judged likely to have produced a cluster of highly shared sequence variants as a technical artifact. In a later analysis, the rate of TCR association differed among HLA loci, with DRB1 alleles having the most associated TCRs and HLA-C alleles having the fewest. In an earlier analysis of approximately 590 of the donors, most TCR beta V segments were observed in productive rearrangements about 87% or about 30% of the time, broadly matching IMGT annotations.

Library preparation used the immunoSEQ multiplex PCR assay. The multiplex PCR relied on a mix of 60 forward primers for TCR Vbeta segments and 13 reverse primers for TCR Jbeta segments. A multiplex PCR assay on genomic DNA amplified the CDR3 region of rearranged TCR beta genes. On the Illumina HiSeq System, the amplified TCR beta libraries were sequenced as 87-base-pair reads. As for how the authors treated the data: In a later analysis, tens of millions of unique TCR beta chains were counted across the approximately 640 repertoires, and roughly 11 million of these chains were shared by at least two donors. A nearest-neighbor algorithm error-corrected the raw reads and collapsed the reads into unique sequences, merging closely related sequences to remove PCR and sequencing errors. To assign V, D and J gene segments, CDR3 sequences were aligned to IMGT reference sequences. For a sequence to be retained, a match of at least six nucleotides was required to both a V gene segment and a J gene segment. Rearrangements were classified as productive when the CDR3 lacked stop codons and remained in frame with V and J, and all other rearrangements were classified as non-productive. Following IMGT convention, CDR3 was defined as the stretch from the second conserved V-encoded cysteine to the conserved J-encoded phenylalanine. Sequences without an unambiguous match to a single V gene segment were excluded from the earlier analysis of a few hundred of the donors. An earlier analysis of a few hundred of the donors called V segments functional above 56.7% productive rearrangements and segregating when the between-donor standard deviation exceeded 5%. A statistical classification framework was built to diagnose cytomegalovirus status from the catalog of TCR beta chain sequences. In a later analysis, V and J genes were assigned by comparing TCR nucleotide sequences against IMGT/GENE-DB human TR gene sequences. Using the TCRdist pipeline, a later analysis assigned CDR3 sequences along with most-parsimonious VDJ recombination scenarios. In a later analysis, every TCR beta chain was defined by the combination of its CDR3 amino acid sequence and its V-gene family, and reads without a unique V-gene family were dropped. To address suspected cross-contamination and a sequencing artifact, a later analysis removed roughly 640 highly shared, low-generation-probability nucleotide sequences. For each public chain, a later analysis derived a clonal expansion index from normalized ranks of inferred template counts within each repertoire. In a later analysis, generation probabilities were computed with a VDJ recombination model fitted to out-of-frame rearrangements, and the resulting probabilities were checked against IGoR. In a later analysis, TCR-TCR, TCR-HLA and TCR-CMV co-occurrence was scored with hypergeometric tests, and a repertoire-size bias correction was applied to TCR pairs. In a later analysis, false discovery rates were estimated by permuting HLA or CMV assignments 20 times. In a later analysis, co-occurring TCRs were grouped with DBSCAN, and TCRdist sequence similarity was added when clustering was performed within HLA-allele-positive subsets. Repertoires with fewer than 30,000 or more than 120,000 public chains were left out of co-occurrence clustering, as were about five repertoires with anomalous nucleotide sharing. Entries here come from immuneACCESS through TCRdb and include only in-frame sequences with V and J called. Some clones fail to appear in such tables; in the studies checked, an unresolved V gene covers under half of the shortfall, and the cause of the remainder is unknown. V and J calls and clone size follow that table, whereas D and trimming were derived from the DNA. The sample table records over 85,000 clones; 6.5% to 8% of these occur just once. The ten most abundant clones make up 2.3% of the sample.

From cysteine to phenylalanine, the CDR3 is 16 amino acids long. Only the CDR3 portion is preserved as DNA: 48 bases, with reading frame beginning at the first base. The CDR1 and CDR2 encoded by the germline V gene are MGHRA and YSYEKL. Ends trimmed: V by 2 bases, J by 2 bases; bases unmatched to a gene: 5. The cohort comprised 670 or so healthy bone marrow donors. All cohort members were sampled while nominally healthy, although unrecorded immune exposures were likely present. The donor was CMV seronegative and was included in the group of a few hundred seronegative cohort members. A peripheral blood sample was collected from each donor, and TCR beta sequencing was performed on peripheral blood mononuclear cells. Genomic DNA extraction from the blood cell samples was performed with the Qiagen DNeasy Blood Extraction Kit. This clone showed up just a few times. Its binding antigen is unknown. No much larger clonotype is one base removed from it; base qualities were not supplied.

The receptor was isolated from a man in his forties or fifties in good health and CMV-seronegative. Sequencing was done on a sample of PBMCs. The rearrangement joined TRBV4-1 to TRBJ2-1; TRBD1 agrees with 8 junctional bases. The CDR3 is CASSQSQGATYNEQFF. The sequenced DNA is TGCGCCAGCAGCCAAAGCCAGGGGGCAACCTACAATGAGCAGTTCTTC.